This T cell receptor beta chain was observed in a study of OX40 agonist ivuxolimab in advanced cancers. The repertoire was sequenced with immunoSEQ multiplex PCR; TCRdb's copy has only in-frame clones and lacks some. The table has over 75,000 clones, around 87% seen once. Notes on this clone: Its antigen is still unknown.

Blood sampling took place at baseline, cycle 4 day 1, and cycle 7 day 1. Trimming shortened V by 0 bases and J by 3 bases, and 13 bases separated the two germline ends. Germline V gene data show CDR1 as SGHKS and CDR2 as YYEKEE (reference sequence). This CDR3 region has 16 residues. Whole-study results and caveats: Researchers report that CD8+ T cells had, on average, more expanded clones than CD4+. At 0.1 to 3.0 mg/kg, clonal expansion of CD4+ and CD8+ blood T cells had occurred by week 6.

The rearrangement uses TRBV5-5 and TRBJ1-3; maybe TRBD1 (6 bases). Sequencing was performed on CD4+ or CD8+ T cells sorted from blood, taken in a trial of the OX40 agonist ivuxolimab. The source is an adult with an advanced solid tumor such as melanoma, head and neck, liver or kidney cancer. The DNA of the CDR3 is TGTGCCAGCAGCTTGGTGACAGGAATGTTTGGAAACACCATATATTTT. It translates to CASSLVTGMFGNTIYF.